This T cell receptor (beta chain) was sequenced for a study of cytomegalovirus exposure and HLA in healthy donors. CDR1 and CDR2 from the germline V gene are LGHNA and YNFKEQ. The CDR3 sequence is 15 residues long. Trimming took off 0 bases at V and 5 bases at J, with 14 bases between the two ends. General study points: TCR beta sequences reportedly predicted most subjects' HLA-A and HLA-B alleles accurately.

PCR was performed using 60 Vbeta and 13 Jbeta primers. The repertoire was sequenced with immunoSEQ multiplex PCR; TCRdb's copy has only in-frame clones and lacks some. The repertoire holds 150,000 to 200,000 clones, with approximately 80% as singletons. With regard to this clone: Its antigen is not known.

Sequenced input: PBMCs. The receptor was derived from a woman under 30 in good health and CMV-seropositive. V is TRBV4-2 and J is TRBJ2-7; no clear D gene. The CDR3 spells CASSQDREVRNEQYF. CDR3 sequence (DNA): TGTGCCAGCAGCCAAGATCGTGAAGTGAGGAACGAGCAGTACTTC.